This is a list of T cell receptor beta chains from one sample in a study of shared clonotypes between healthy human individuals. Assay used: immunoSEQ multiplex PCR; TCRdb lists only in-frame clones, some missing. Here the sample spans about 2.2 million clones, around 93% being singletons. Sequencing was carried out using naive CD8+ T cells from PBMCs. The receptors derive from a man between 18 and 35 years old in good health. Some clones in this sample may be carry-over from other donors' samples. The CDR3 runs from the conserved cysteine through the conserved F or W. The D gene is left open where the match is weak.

CDR3 protein: CASSPGGTSPYEQYF
D gene: .
V gene: TRBV9

CDR3 protein: CASSPPGQGIYTIYF
D gene: TRBD1
V gene: TRBV18

CDR3 protein: CAIGEGKATEAFF
D gene: .
V gene: TRBV11-3

CDR3 protein: CATDAGWGGHGYTF
D gene: .
V gene: TRBV28

CDR3 protein: CASSPGWGAEEQYF
D gene: .
V gene: TRBV7-6

CDR3 protein: CASSLFGGTGGGTQYF
D gene: TRBD1
V gene: TRBV7-9

CDR3 protein: CASSPRVADTQYF
D gene: .
V gene: TRBV4-1

CDR3 protein: CASSQGGDYEQYF
D gene: .
V gene: TRBV5-1

CDR3 protein: CASSPARGEQETQYF
D gene: .
V gene: TRBV27

CDR3 protein: CASSLGGGSPYNEQFF
D gene: TRBD2
V gene: TRBV7-9

CDR3 protein: CASSHSPGGSYNEQFF
D gene: TRBD2
V gene: TRBV4-3

CDR3 protein: CASSPSGGWTEAFF
D gene: TRBD1
V gene: TRBV13